This TCR beta chain emerged from a study of blood T cell repertoires in COVID-19. V was pared by 2 bases and J by 5 bases, with 8 bases of the junction left unmatched. The germline gives CDR1 MGHDK, CDR2 SYGVNS. CDR3 size: 16 residues. TCRdb's copy holds only in-frame clones and misses some; the assay was immunoSEQ multiplex PCR. The repertoire holds roughly 150,000 clones, with roughly 93% as singletons. The sequenced sample was peripheral blood. The receptor was derived from a man aged 18 to 29 with acute or convalescent COVID-19. J is TRBJ2-5 and V is TRBV25-1, with TRBD1 matching over 10 bases. CDR3 DNA sequence: TGTGCCAGCAGTGAACAGGGACAGGGGAGGTGGGAGACCCAGTACTTC. Protein sequence: CASSEQGQGRWETQYF.